These T cell receptor beta chains were read from a single sample in a study of CD8+ T cells in alopecia areata. The assay was immunoSEQ multiplex PCR, and TCRdb's table has in-frame clones only and misses some. The sample yields about 140,000 clones, 82% seen once. Material: CD8+ T cells sorted from blood, obtained at week 4, from a patient treated with tofacitinib. Every receptor here comes from a human donor with alopecia areata. Both conserved end residues are part of each CDR3. The D gene is left open where the match is weak.

j_gene	v_gene	len	d_gene	CDR3nt	CDR3aa
TRBJ2-1	TRBV5-1	13	-	TGCGCCAGTAGGGACGCGGAGAGGAATGAGCAGTTCTTC	CASRDAERNEQFF
TRBJ2-1	TRBV5-1	15	-	TGCGCCAGCAGCTCGGGTCGGACAGCCTACAATGAGCAGTTCTTC	CASSSGRTAYNEQFF
TRBJ2-2	TRBV9	14	-	TGTGCCAGCAGCCCCGGACTGGAGGGCGGGGAGCTGTTTTTT	CASSPGLEGGELFF
TRBJ2-5	TRBV29-1	14	TRBD1	TGCAGCGTTGTCGGGACAGGGGGATCGGAGACCCAGTACTTC	CSVVGTGGSETQYF
TRBJ2-7	TRBV4-1	15	-	TGCGCCAGCAGCCAACCCACAGGGCGAGGGGACGAGCAGTACTTC	CASSQPTGRGDEQYF
TRBJ2-3	TRBV29-1	15	-	TGCAGCGCGCTAGCGACCGTAATCAGCACAGATACGCAGTATTTT	CSALATVISTDTQYF
TRBJ2-2	TRBV27	12	-	TGTGCCAGCAGTTTTGGCACCGGGGAGCTGTTTTTT	CASSFGTGELFF
TRBJ2-7	TRBV5-1	12	-	TGCGCCAGCAGCTTGGGCGGGGACGAGCAGTACTTC	CASSLGGDEQYF
TRBJ2-3	TRBV6-5	15	-	TGTGCCAGCAGTTACTCGATTGGCAGCACAGATACGCAGTATTTT	CASSYSIGSTDTQYF
TRBJ2-2	TRBV6-5	13	-	TGTGCCAGCAGTTCGACGAACACCGGGGAGCTGTTTTTT	CASSSTNTGELFF
TRBJ2-4	TRBV5-1	13	-	TGCGCCAGCAGCTTGGAAAGGGATGACATTCAGTACTTC	CASSLERDDIQYF
TRBJ2-1	TRBV6-5	12	-	TGTGCCAGCAGCCCTACGGGACTTGAGCAGTTCTTC	CASSPTGLEQFF
TRBJ2-7	TRBV5-1	13	-	TGCGCCAGCACCTACGACAGCAACTACGAGCAGTACTTC	CASTYDSNYEQYF